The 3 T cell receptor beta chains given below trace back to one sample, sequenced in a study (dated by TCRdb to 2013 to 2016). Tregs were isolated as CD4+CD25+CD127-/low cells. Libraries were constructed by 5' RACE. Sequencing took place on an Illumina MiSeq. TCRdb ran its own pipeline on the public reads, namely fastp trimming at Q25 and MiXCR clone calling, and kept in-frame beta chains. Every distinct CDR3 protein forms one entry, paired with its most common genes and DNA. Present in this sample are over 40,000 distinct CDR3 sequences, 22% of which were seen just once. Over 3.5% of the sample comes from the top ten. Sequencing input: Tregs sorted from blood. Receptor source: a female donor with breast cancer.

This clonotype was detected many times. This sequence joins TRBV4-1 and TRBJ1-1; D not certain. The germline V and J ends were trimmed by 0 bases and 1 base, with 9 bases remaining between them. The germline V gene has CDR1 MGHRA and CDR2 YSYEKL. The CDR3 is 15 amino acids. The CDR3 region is CASSQEFGPNTEAFF. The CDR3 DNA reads TGCGCCAGCAGCCAAGAGTTCGGTCCGAACACTGAAGCTTTCTTT.

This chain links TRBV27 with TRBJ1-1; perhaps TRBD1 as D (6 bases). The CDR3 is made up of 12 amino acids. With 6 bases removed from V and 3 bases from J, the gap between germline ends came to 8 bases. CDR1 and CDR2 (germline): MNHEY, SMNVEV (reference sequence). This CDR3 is CASSGGYTEAFF. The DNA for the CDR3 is TGTGCCAGCAGCGGGGGCTACACTGAAGCTTTCTTT.

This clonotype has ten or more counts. The CDR3 region has the DNA TGCGCCAGCAGCGCAGTCCGGGGGCTCGACTATGGCTACACCTTC. Its translation is CASSAVRGLDYGYTF. The chain links TRBV4-1 to TRBJ1-2, with D possibly being TRBD1 (6 bases). This CDR3 comprises 15 residues. V was trimmed by 5 bases and J by 3 bases, leaving 16 bases between them. Germline assignment: CDR1 MGHRA and CDR2 YSYEKL.